This T cell receptor beta chain was retrieved from a study of cytomegalovirus exposure and HLA in healthy donors. General study points: There was a cluster of highly shared sequence variants that was likely a sequencing artifact. Overall, around 160 TCR beta chains were annotated as cytomegalovirus-associated. Rare TCR sequences predominated, though certain public TCRs were found in many donors.

The PCR made use of 60 Vbeta and 13 Jbeta primers. The method was immunoSEQ multiplex PCR; TCRdb's version includes in-frame clones alone and lacks a portion of them. The data show roughly 200,000 clones, roughly 73% seen once. V lost 8 bases and J lost 5; bases outside the gene matches: 16. The CDR3 sequence is 16 residues long. Germline CDR1 reads SNHLY; CDR2 reads FYNNEI. In the case of this clone: Its target is not known.

This rearrangement joins TRBV2 to TRBJ1-2, with 8 positions matching TRBD1. The source material was PBMCs. This TCR came from a woman aged 25 to 39 in good health and CMV-seronegative. CDR3 in DNA: TGTGCCAGCCGTCCCCCTTCCCGGACAGGGAATTATGGCTACACCTTC. It specifies CASRPPSRTGNYGYTF.